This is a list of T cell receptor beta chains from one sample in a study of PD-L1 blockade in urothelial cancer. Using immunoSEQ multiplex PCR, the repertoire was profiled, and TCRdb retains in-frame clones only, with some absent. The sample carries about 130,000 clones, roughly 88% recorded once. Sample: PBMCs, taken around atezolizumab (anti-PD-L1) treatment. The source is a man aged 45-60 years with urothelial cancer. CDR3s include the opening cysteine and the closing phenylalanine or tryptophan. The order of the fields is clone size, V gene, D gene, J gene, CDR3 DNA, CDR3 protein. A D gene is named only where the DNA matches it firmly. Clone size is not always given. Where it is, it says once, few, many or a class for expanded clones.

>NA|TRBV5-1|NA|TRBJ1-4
TGCGCCAGCCGTCTAGAGGGTCGGAATAATGAAAAACTGTTTTTT
CASRLEGRNNEKLFF
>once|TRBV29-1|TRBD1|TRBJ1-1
TGCAGCGCACACTCACCGACAGGGTCGAACACTGAAGCTTTCTTT
CSAHSPTGSNTEAFF
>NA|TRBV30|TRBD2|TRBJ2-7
TGTGCCGCCGGCCCCACGTCTAGCGGGAACTTGCAGTACTTC
CAAGPTSSGNLQYF
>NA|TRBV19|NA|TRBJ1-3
TGTGCCAGTGGCCAGACGGGAAGTGGAAACACCATATATTTT
CASGQTGSGNTIYF
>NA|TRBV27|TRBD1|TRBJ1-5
TGTGCCGGCAAAGCGGGGACAGGGTCCACTCAGCCCCAGCATTTT
CAGKAGTGSTQPQHF
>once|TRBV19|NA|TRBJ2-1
TGTGCCAGTAGTGGGCGGACCCCTCAAAGGGGTGAGCAGTTCTTC
CASSGRTPQRGEQFF
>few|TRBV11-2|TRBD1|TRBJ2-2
TGTGCCAGCAGCTTATTAAAGGGGGCGCGAACCGGGGAGCTGTTTTTT
CASSLLKGARTGELFF
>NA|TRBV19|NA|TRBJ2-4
TGTGCCAGTAGTATTGGGAGCCTTCTAGCCAAAAACATTCAGTACTTC
CASSIGSLLAKNIQYF
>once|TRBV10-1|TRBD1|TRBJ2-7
TGCGCCAGACCGGGACAGGGGGCCTACGAGCAGTACTTC
CARPGQGAYEQYF
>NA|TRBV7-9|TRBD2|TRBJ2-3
TGTGCCAGCAGCTCGTTAGCGGGCCCCACAGATACGCAGTATTTT
CASSSLAGPTDTQYF
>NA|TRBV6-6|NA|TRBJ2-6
TGTGCCAGCACCCAGGCGGGGGGGGCCAACGTCCTGACTTTC
CASTQAGGANVLTF
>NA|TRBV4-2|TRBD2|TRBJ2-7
TGTGCCAGCAGCCAGGACGGAACTAGCGGGAGACGTGGCGAGCAGTACTTC
CASSQDGTSGRRGEQYF
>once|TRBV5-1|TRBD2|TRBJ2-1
TGCGCCAGCAGCCGAATAGGGACTAGCGGGACGGGACAGGAGCAGTTCTTC
CASSRIGTSGTGQEQFF
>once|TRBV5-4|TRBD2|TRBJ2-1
TGTGCCAGCAGCTTGGTGGGACTACACAATGAGCAGTTCTTC
CASSLVGLHNEQFF
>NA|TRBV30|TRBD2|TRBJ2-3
TGTGCCTGGAGTTCAATTGGCCCCGGACTAGCGGAGGTAGATACGCAGTATTTT
CAWSSIGPGLAEVDTQYF
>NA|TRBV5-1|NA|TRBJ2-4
TGCGCCAGCAGCTTGGGGTCCGGGAGAAACATTCAGTACTTC
CASSLGSGRNIQYF
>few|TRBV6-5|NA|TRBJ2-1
TGTGCCAGCAGTTCCGTTCGCAATGAGCAGTTCTTC
CASSSVRNEQFF
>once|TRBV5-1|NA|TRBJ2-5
TGCGCCAGCAGGGAGCACGGGAGTACGGAGACCCAGTACTTC
CASREHGSTETQYF
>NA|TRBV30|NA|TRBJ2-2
TGTGCCGTTACCGGGACAAAGAACACCGGGGAGCTGTTTTTT
CAVTGTKNTGELFF
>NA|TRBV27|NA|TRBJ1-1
TGTGCCAGTCGGGATCTGGGGTTCACTGAAGCTTTCTTT
CASRDLGFTEAFF
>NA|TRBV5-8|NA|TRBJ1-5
TGTGCCAGCAGCTTGGTCTCTAGCAATCAGCCCCAGCATTTT
CASSLVSSNQPQHF
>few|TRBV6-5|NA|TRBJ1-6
TGTGCCAGCAGTTACTCGTCCGCTAGGGGCAATTCACCCCTCCACTTT
CASSYSSARGNSPLHF
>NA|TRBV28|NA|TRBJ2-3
TGTGCCAGCAGTCCATCGGACAGTGGGCGCGCAGATACGCAGTATTTT
CASSPSDSGRADTQYF
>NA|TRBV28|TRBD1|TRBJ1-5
TGTGCCAGCACCCTTCGGGGACAGGGCAATCAGCCCCAGCATTTT
CASTLRGQGNQPQHF
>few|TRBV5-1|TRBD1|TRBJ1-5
TGCGCCAGCAGCTTGGGGACAGGGCCTTATCAGCCCCAGCATTTT
CASSLGTGPYQPQHF
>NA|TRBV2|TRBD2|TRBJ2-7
TGTGCCAGCAGTCGTGGGACTAGCGGGAGTTCCGAGCAGTACTTC
CASSRGTSGSSEQYF
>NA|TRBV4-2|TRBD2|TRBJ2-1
TGTGCCAGCAGCCAAGAGACTAGCGTGGTCTCCTACAATGAGCAGTTCTTC
CASSQETSVVSYNEQFF